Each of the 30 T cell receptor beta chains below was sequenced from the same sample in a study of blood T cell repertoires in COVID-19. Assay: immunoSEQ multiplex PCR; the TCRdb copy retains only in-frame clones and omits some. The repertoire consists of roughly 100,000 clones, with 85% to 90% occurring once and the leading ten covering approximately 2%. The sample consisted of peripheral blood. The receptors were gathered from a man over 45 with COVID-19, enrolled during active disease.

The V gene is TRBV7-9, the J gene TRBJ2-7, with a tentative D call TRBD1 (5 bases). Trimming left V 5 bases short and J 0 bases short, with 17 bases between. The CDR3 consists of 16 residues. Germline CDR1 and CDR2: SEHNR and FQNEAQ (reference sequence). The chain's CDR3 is CASSGQRQSYSYEQYF. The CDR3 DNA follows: TGTGCCAGCAGCGGCCAGAGACAGTCCTACTCCTACGAGCAGTACTTC.

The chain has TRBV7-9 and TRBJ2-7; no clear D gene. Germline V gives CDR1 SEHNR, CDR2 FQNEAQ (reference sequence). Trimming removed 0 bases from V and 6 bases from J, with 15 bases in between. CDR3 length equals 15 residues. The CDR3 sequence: CASSLATGSPGEQYF. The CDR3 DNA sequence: TGTGCCAGCAGCTTAGCAACCGGGTCGCCGGGCGAGCAGTACTTC. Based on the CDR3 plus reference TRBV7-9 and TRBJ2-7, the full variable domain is DTGVSQNPRHKITKRGQNVTFRCDPISEHNRLYWYRQTLGQGPEFLTYFQNEAQLEKSRLLSDRFSAERPKGSFSTLEIQRTEQGDSAMYLCASSLATGSPGEQYFGPGTRLTVT.

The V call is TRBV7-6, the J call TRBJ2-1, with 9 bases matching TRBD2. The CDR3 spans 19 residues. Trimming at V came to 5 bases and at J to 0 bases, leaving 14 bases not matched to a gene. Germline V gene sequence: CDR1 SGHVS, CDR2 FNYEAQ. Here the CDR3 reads CASSHPRGGAMGSYNEQFF. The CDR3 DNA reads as TGTGCCAGCAGCCACCCCCGCGGGGGGGCGATGGGCTCCTACAATGAGCAGTTCTTC.

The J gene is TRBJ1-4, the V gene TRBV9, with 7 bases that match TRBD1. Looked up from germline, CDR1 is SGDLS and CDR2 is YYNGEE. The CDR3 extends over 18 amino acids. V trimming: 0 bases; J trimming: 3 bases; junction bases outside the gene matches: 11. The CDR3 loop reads CASSVADRVDSANEKLFF. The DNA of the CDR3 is TGTGCCAGCAGCGTAGCAGACAGGGTGGATTCGGCTAATGAAAAACTGTTTTTT.

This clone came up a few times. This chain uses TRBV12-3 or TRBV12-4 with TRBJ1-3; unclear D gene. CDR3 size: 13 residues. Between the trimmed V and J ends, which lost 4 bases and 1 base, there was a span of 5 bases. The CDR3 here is CASSSRSGNTIYF. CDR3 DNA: TGTGCCAGCAGTTCCAGGTCTGGAAACACCATATATTTT.

The CDR3 coding sequence is TGTGCCAGCAGGGGGACAGGGGGCGGCTCCTACGAGCAGTACTTC. Its protein product is CASRGTGGGSYEQYF. V and J are TRBV7-2 and TRBJ2-7; 12 positions match TRBD1. This CDR3 has 15 amino acids. Germline V CDR1 and CDR2: SGHTA, FQGNSA. Trimming removed 6 bases from V and 0 bases from J; junction bases left unmatched: 3.

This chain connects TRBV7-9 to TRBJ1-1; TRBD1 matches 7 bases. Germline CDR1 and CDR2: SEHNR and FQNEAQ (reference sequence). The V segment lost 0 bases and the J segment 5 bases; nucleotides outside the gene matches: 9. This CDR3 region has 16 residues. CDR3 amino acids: CASSLAIGQGGTEAFF. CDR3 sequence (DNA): TGTGCCAGCAGCTTAGCTATTGGGCAGGGGGGAACTGAAGCTTTCTTT.

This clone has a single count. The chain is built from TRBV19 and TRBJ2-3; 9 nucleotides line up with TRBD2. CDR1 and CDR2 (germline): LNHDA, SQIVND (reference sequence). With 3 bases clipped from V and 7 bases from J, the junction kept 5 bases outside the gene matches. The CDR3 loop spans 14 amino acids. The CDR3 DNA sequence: TGTGCCAGTAGTATTGCACTAGCGGGCCATACGCAGTATTTT. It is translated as CASSIALAGHTQYF.

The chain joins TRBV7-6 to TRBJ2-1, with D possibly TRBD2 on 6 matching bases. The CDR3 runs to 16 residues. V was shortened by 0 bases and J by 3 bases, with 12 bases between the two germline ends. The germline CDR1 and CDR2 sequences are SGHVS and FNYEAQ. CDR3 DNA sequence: TGTGCCAGCAGCTTAGCGACTAGTCTGGTCTACAATGAGCAGTTCTTC. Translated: CASSLATSLVYNEQFF.

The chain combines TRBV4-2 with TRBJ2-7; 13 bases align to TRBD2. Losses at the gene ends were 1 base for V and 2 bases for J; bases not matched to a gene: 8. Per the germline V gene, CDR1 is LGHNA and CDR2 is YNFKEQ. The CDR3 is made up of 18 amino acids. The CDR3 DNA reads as TGTGCCAGCAGCCAAGGCGGACTAGCGGGGGCCAATACCTACGAGCAGTACTTC. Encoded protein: CASSQGGLAGANTYEQYF.

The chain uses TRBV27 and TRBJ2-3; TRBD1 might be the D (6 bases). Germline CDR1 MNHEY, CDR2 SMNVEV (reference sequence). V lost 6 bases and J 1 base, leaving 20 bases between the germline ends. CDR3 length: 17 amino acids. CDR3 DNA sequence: TGTGCCAGCAGCCGACCCCGTCGGACAGCTGGCACAGATACGCAGTATTTT. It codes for CASSRPRRTAGTDTQYF.

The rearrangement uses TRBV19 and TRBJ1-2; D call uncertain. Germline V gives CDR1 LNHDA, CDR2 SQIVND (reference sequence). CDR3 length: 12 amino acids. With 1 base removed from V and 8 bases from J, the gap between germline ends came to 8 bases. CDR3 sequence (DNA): TGTGCCAGTAGTATAGTGGGGAGCGGCTACACCTTC. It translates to CASSIVGSGYTF.

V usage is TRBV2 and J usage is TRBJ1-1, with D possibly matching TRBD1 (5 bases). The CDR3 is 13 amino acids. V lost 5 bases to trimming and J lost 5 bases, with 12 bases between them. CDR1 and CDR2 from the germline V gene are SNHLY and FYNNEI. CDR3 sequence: CASSISRGTEAFF. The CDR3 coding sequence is TGTGCCAGCAGTATCAGCCGGGGGACTGAAGCTTTCTTT.

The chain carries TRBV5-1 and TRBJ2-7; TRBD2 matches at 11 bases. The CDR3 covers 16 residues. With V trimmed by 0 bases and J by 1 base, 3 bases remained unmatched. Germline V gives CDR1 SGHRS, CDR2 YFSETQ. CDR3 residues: CASSLDGTSGSYEQYF. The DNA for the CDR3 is TGCGCCAGCAGCTTGGACGGGACTAGCGGATCCTACGAGCAGTACTTC. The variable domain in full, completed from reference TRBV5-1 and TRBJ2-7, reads KAGVTQTPRYLIKTRGQQVTLSCSPISGHRSVSWYQQTPGQGLQFLFEYFSETQRNKGNFPGRFSGRQFSNSRSEMNVSTLELGDSALYLCASSLDGTSGSYEQYFGPGTRLTVT.

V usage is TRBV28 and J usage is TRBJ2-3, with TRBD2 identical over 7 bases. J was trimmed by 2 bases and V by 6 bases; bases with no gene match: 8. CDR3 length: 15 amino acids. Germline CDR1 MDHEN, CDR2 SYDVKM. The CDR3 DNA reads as TGTGCCAGCAGGGGGTCTAGCGGACCCACAGATACGCAGTATTTT. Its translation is CASRGSSGPTDTQYF.

CDR3 protein: CASSLEGPPNDYGYTF. The CDR3 DNA follows: TGTGCCAGCAGTTTGGAGGGGCCACCCAACGACTATGGCTACACCTTC. This chain uses TRBV27 with TRBJ1-2; D might be TRBD1 (5 bases). The V end lost 3 bases, the J end lost 3 bases, and 17 bases lay between the germline ends. This CDR3 has 16 amino acids. Germline loops: CDR1 MNHEY, CDR2 SMNVEV (reference sequence).

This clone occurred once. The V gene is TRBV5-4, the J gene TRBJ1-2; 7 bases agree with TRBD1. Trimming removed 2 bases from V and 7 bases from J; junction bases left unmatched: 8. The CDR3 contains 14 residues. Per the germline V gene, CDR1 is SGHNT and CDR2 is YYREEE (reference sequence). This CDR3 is CASSFQGGAAGYTF. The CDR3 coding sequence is TGTGCCAGCAGCTTTCAAGGGGGCGCAGCTGGCTACACCTTC.

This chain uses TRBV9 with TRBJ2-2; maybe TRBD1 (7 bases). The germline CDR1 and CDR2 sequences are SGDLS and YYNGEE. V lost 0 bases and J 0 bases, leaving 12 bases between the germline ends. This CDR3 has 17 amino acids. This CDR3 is CASSVAAGQSNTGELFF. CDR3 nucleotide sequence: TGTGCCAGCAGCGTAGCGGCGGGACAGTCGAACACCGGGGAGCTGTTTTTT.

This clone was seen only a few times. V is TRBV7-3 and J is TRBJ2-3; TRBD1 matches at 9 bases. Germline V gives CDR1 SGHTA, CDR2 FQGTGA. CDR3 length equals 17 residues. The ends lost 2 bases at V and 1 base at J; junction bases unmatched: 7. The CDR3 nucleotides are TGTGCCAGCAGCTTACCTCCGGGACAGGGCCGCACAGATACGCAGTATTTT. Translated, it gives CASSLPPGQGRTDTQYF.

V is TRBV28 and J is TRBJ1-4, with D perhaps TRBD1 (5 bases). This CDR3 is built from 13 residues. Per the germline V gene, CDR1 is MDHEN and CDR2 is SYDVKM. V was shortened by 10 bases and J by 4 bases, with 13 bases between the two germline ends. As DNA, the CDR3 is TGTGCCATCCTCGGACACAATAATGAAAAACTGTTTTTT. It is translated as CAILGHNNEKLFF.

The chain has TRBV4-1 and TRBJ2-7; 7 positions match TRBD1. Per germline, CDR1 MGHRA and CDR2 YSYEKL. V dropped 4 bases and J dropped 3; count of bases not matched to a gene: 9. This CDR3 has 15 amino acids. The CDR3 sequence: CASSLPGTADYEQYF. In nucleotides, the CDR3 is TGCGCCAGCAGCCTCCCCGGGACAGCGGACTACGAGCAGTACTTC.

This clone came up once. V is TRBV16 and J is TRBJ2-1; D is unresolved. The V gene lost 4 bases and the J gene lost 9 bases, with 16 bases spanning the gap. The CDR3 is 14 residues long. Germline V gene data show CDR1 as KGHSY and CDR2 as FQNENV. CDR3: CASSLKIQAAEQFF. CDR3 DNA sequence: TGTGCCAGCAGCCTAAAAATCCAGGCAGCTGAGCAGTTCTTC.

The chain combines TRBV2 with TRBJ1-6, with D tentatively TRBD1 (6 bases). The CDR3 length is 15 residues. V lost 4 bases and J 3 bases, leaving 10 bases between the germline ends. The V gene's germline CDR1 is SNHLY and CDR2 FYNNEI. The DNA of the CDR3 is TGTGCCAGCAGTGCCGGACAGCTCTATAATTCACCCCTCCACTTT. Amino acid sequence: CASSAGQLYNSPLHF.

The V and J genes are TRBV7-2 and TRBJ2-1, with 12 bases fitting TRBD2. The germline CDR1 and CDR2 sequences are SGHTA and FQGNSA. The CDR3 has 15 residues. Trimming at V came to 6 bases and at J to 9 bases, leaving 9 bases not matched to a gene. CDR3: CASRSSGGAEGEQFF. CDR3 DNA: TGTGCCAGCAGGTCTAGCGGGGGGGCCGAAGGTGAGCAGTTCTTC. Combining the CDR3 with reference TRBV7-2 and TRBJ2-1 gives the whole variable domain GAGVSQSPSNKVTEKGKDVELRCDPISGHTALYWYRQSLGQGLEFLIYFQGNSAPDKSGLPSDRFSAERTGGSVSTLTIQRTQQEDSAVYLCASRSSGGAEGEQFFGPGTRLTVL.

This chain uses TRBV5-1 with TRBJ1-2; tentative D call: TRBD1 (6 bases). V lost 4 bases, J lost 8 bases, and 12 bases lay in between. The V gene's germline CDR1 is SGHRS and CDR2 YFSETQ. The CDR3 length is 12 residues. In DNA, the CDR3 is TGCGCCAGCAGCGCCTCGGACAGAGGCTACACCTTC. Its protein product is CASSASDRGYTF.

The CDR3 DNA is TGTGCCAGCAGCGCAGGACTAGCGGGGGGGCTTTACAATGAGCAGTTCTTC. Protein: CASSAGLAGGLYNEQFF. The rearrangement uses TRBV5-4 and TRBJ2-1, with 15 bases fitting TRBD2. V shed 4 bases, J shed 4 bases, and the junction held 6 bases outside the gene matches. This CDR3 has 17 residues. Germline CDR1 reads SGHNT; CDR2 reads YYREEE (reference sequence).

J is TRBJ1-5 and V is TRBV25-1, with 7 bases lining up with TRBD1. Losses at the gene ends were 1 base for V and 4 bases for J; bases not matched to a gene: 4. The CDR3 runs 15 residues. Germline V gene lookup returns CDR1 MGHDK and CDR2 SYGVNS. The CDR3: CASSESTGLNQPQHF. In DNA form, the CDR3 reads TGTGCCAGCAGTGAATCGACAGGGTTGAATCAGCCCCAGCATTTT.

CDR3 sequence reads: CATSKQAKGSYNEQFF. The CDR3 bases are TGTGCCACCAGCAAACAGGCTAAGGGCTCCTACAATGAGCAGTTCTTC. This chain links TRBV15 with TRBJ2-1; a possible D gene is TRBD1 (5 bases). V lost 4 bases, J lost 0 bases, and 13 bases lay in between. Germline CDR1 is LNHNV and CDR2 is YYDKDF (reference sequence). The CDR3 loop spans 16 amino acids.

In nucleotides, the CDR3 is TGCAGCGTTGAGCTAGCGGGGCTGGCCTACGAGCAGTACTTC. Amino acids: CSVELAGLAYEQYF. This chain joins TRBV29-1 and TRBJ2-7; 9 bases map to TRBD2. V lost 3 bases to trimming and J lost 2 bases; unmatched junction nucleotides: 5. The germline CDR1 and CDR2 sequences are SQVTM and ANQGSEA. The CDR3 runs 14 residues.

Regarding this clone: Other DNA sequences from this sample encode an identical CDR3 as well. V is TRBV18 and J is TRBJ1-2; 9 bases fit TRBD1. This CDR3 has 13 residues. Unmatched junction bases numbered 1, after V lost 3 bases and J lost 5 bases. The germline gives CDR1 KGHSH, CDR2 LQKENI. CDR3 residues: CASSPDRGYGYTF. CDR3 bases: TGTGCCAGCTCACCCGACAGGGGGTATGGCTACACCTTC.